A selection of T cell receptor beta chains follows, all from one sample in a study of beta chain features in type 1 diabetes. Libraries were prepared by immunoSEQ multiplex PCR; TCRdb keeps only in-frame clonotypes and omits some of them. The top ten clones hold around 0.065% of a sample with hundreds of thousands of clones, about 30% of them seen once. Sequencing was performed on naive CD4+ T cells from blood. These receptors were obtained from a man aged 18 to 35 in good health. Both conserved end residues are part of each CDR3. The order of the fields is J gene, D gene, V gene, clone size, CDR3 DNA, CDR3 protein. D genes are given only for firm matches. The size entry is marked missing in some rows and otherwise reads once, few, many or a size class.

TRBJ2-2	-	TRBV9	-	TGTGCCAGCAGCGTAGAGCCCGGGAGTGGCACCGGGGAGCTGTTTTTT	CASSVEPGSGTGELFF
TRBJ2-7	TRBD2	TRBV9	-	TGTGCCAGCAGCGTAGCTACGGGAACTAGCGGGAACTCCTACGAGCAGTACTTC	CASSVATGTSGNSYEQYF
TRBJ2-1	-	TRBV9	-	TGTGCCAGCAGCGTAGCCGGGGAGAGATCTGGGCGTGAGCAGTTCTTC	CASSVAGERSGREQFF
TRBJ2-7	TRBD1	TRBV5-1	-	TGCGCCAGCAGCCTACAGGGGTCTGGGGAGCAGTACTTC	CASSLQGSGEQYF
TRBJ2-1	-	TRBV5-1	-	TGCGCCAGCAGCCAGGACTACCCAGGGAATTGGGAGCAGTTCTTC	CASSQDYPGNWEQFF
TRBJ2-3	-	TRBV7-8	-	TGTGCCAGCAGCTGGAGCACAGATACGCAGTATTTT	CASSWSTDTQYF
TRBJ2-3	TRBD1	TRBV4-3	-	TGCGCCAGCAGCCAAGGCTTCCGGGACAGGGCCACAGATACGCAGTATTTT	CASSQGFRDRATDTQYF
TRBJ2-7	-	TRBV28	-	TGTGCCAGCAGAGGGACGGGTCGATACGAGCAGTACTTC	CASRGTGRYEQYF
TRBJ2-7	-	TRBV7-9	-	TGTGCCAGCAGCTTAGGACAGTATACCTACGAGCAGTACTTC	CASSLGQYTYEQYF
TRBJ2-2	TRBD2	TRBV30	few	TGTGCCTGGGCGCGGGAGGACACCGGGGAGCTGTTTTTT	CAWAREDTGELFF
TRBJ2-5	-	TRBV6-5	-	TGTGCCAGCAGTTACCCTCCGGCGGAGACCCAGTACTTC	CASSYPPAETQYF
TRBJ2-7	TRBD2	TRBV29-1	-	TGCAGCGTTGGACTAGCGGGAGTCAGTTCCTACGAGCAGTACTTC	CSVGLAGVSSYEQYF
TRBJ2-7	-	TRBV4-1	-	TGCGCCAGCAGCCGATCAGGACTTTCAGGCTACGAGCAGTACTTC	CASSRSGLSGYEQYF
TRBJ2-1	-	TRBV5-1	few	TGCGCCAGCAGCTTGAATGCGAATGAGCAGTTCTTC	CASSLNANEQFF
TRBJ1-5	TRBD1	TRBV29-1	-	TGCAGCGCCGCGACAGGGGGGAGCAATCAGCCCCAGCATTTT	CSAATGGSNQPQHF
TRBJ2-7	-	TRBV7-9	-	TGTGCCAGCCGGGAATTGGGGGCCGGCTACGAGCAGTACTTC	CASRELGAGYEQYF
TRBJ2-7	TRBD2	TRBV5-1	once	TGCGCCAGCAGCTGGGGACTAGCGTGGTCCTACGAGCAGTACTTC	CASSWGLAWSYEQYF
TRBJ2-7	-	TRBV20-1	-	TGCAGTGCTAGGGGGGAGTACGAGCAGTACTTC	CSARGEYEQYF
TRBJ1-1	-	TRBV30	-	TGTGCCTGGAACGAATTCGGAGGCACTGAAGCTTTCTTT	CAWNEFGGTEAFF
TRBJ2-7	-	TRBV4-3	-	TGCGCCAGCAGCCAAGAAGGTAACAGGGTGGACGAGCAGTACTTC	CASSQEGNRVDEQYF
TRBJ2-7	TRBD2	TRBV25-1	few	TGTGCCAGCAGTGAGGGATTAGCGGGAGCAATGGACGAGCAGTACTTC	CASSEGLAGAMDEQYF
TRBJ2-1	-	TRBV5-6	-	TGTGCCAGCAGAAAAGCCGGGCTGAACAATGAGCAGTTCTTC	CASRKAGLNNEQFF
TRBJ2-1	-	TRBV7-9	-	TGTGCCAGCAGCTTGAGGGAGGTTGGGAACAATGAGCAGTTCTTC	CASSLREVGNNEQFF
TRBJ2-1	-	TRBV20-1	-	TGCAGTGCTAGCATCTACAATGAGCAGTTCTTC	CSASIYNEQFF
TRBJ2-3	-	TRBV2	-	TGTGCCAGCAGTGTAGGACAGAGAAGTGTAGCGGCCACAGATACGCAGTATTTT	CASSVGQRSVAATDTQYF
TRBJ2-1	-	TRBV30	-	TGTGCCTGGAGCCCGGCAGGCGCCGGGGTTTCCTACAATGAGCAGTTCTTC	CAWSPAGAGVSYNEQFF
TRBJ1-1	-	TRBV30	few	TGTGCCTGGAGGGGCCGGGCAAACACTGAAGCTTTCTTT	CAWRGRANTEAFF
TRBJ2-1	-	TRBV9	few	TGTGCCAGCAGCAAAACCCCTAGCATTGAGCAGTTCTTC	CASSKTPSIEQFF
TRBJ2-1	-	TRBV30	-	TGTGCCTGGAGTAGTCTAGCCCTTTACAATGAGCAGTTCTTC	CAWSSLALYNEQFF
TRBJ1-5	-	TRBV30	few	TGTGCCTGGATCAGAGGGACTTCCCTGAGGAATCAGCCCCAGCATTTT	CAWIRGTSLRNQPQHF
TRBJ2-7	-	TRBV20-1	-	TGCAGTGCCAGCAGGGCCTACGAGCAGTACTTC	CSASRAYEQYF
TRBJ2-3	-	TRBV5-1	-	TGCGCCAGCAGCCCCCTGGGTGCAGATACGCAGTATTTT	CASSPLGADTQYF
TRBJ2-1	TRBD2	TRBV18	-	TGTGCCAGCTCACCGGGACTAGCGGGAGTGAGAAATGAGCAGTTCTTC	CASSPGLAGVRNEQFF
TRBJ1-5	TRBD1	TRBV30	-	TGTGCCTGGAGTAAGGGGCAGGGGGGGAATCAGCCCCAGCATTTT	CAWSKGQGGNQPQHF
TRBJ1-1	-	TRBV7-2	few	TGTGCCAGCAGCTTGACAGGTAAAAGGAGCACTGAAGCTTTCTTT	CASSLTGKRSTEAFF
TRBJ1-5	-	TRBV30	-	TGTGCCTGGGCCCAGGGTTTAAGTAATCAGCCCCAGCATTTT	CAWAQGLSNQPQHF
TRBJ2-7	-	TRBV30	-	TGTGCCTGGAGTGTACGAGGGGGAGTTTCGCCCGAGCAGTACTTC	CAWSVRGGVSPEQYF
TRBJ1-2	-	TRBV18	few	TGTGCCAGCTCACCAATGGAAGCTACAGGCTACACCTTC	CASSPMEATGYTF
TRBJ2-7	TRBD1	TRBV5-4	-	TGTGCCAGCAGCGGGACAGGGGGAGGAATCGAGCAGTACTTC	CASSGTGGGIEQYF
TRBJ1-1	-	TRBV29-1	-	TGCAGCGTTGATTTGCAGGCGAACACTGAAGCTTTCTTT	CSVDLQANTEAFF
TRBJ2-7	-	TRBV30	few	TGTGCCTGTGGAGTAGGGGGGGTCTCCTACGAGCAGTACTTC	CACGVGGVSYEQYF
TRBJ2-4	TRBD2	TRBV5-8	few	TGTGCCAGCAGCCCGGGAGGAAACATTCAGTACTTC	CASSPGGNIQYF
TRBJ1-2	-	TRBV30	-	TGTGCCTGGAGGCAGGGAAATGGCTACACCTTC	CAWRQGNGYTF
TRBJ2-4	-	TRBV5-4	few	TGTGCCAGCAGAGCCTGGGGGGGCTTTGGCAAAAACATTCAGTACTTC	CASRAWGGFGKNIQYF
TRBJ1-2	-	TRBV7-2	few	TGTGCCAGCAGCTTAAGGGGGTCCTATGGCTACACCTTC	CASSLRGSYGYTF
TRBJ2-3	-	TRBV7-2	few	TGTGCCAGCAGCTTTAATAGCAGAGGCACAGATACGCAGTATTTT	CASSFNSRGTDTQYF
TRBJ2-7	-	TRBV4-2	-	TGTGCCAGCAGCCGCACGGGCGGGACAGCTGCGGGGCACGAGCAGTACTTC	CASSRTGGTAAGHEQYF
TRBJ2-5	-	TRBV5-6	-	TGTGCCAGCAGCCCGGTAGCCATACAAGAGACCCAGTACTTC	CASSPVAIQETQYF
TRBJ2-1	-	TRBV9	-	TGTGCCAGCAGCGTTGCGGGGAATGAGCAGTTCTTC	CASSVAGNEQFF
TRBJ2-3	-	TRBV18	-	TGTGCCAGCTCACCGCTGCAAAACACAGATACGCAGTATTTT	CASSPLQNTDTQYF
TRBJ2-7	TRBD2	TRBV7-2	once	TGTGCCAGCAGCTTAGTACTAGCGGGATCCTACGAGCAGTACTTC	CASSLVLAGSYEQYF
TRBJ2-5	TRBD2	TRBV6-5	-	TGTGCCAGCAGTTACTCCCGAGCGGGAGTCGGAGAGACCCAGTACTTC	CASSYSRAGVGETQYF